This T cell receptor (beta chain) was captured by sequencing in a study of sequential checkpoint blockade in melanoma (dated by TCRdb to between 2018 and 2021). Study-wide context: Patients were randomized 1:1 to first-line nivolumab followed by ipilimumab (arm A) or ipilimumab followed by nivolumab (arm B). Both trial sequences were followed by maintenance nivolumab. Study-wide findings and limitations: Larger, independent patient cohorts are needed to validate the response-prediction model that combines TCR metrics and mutation burden.

TCRbeta CDR3 regions were immunosequenced from genomic DNA with the immunoSEQ Assay. Before high-throughput sequencing, genomic DNA was amplified using bias-controlled multiplex PCR. Regarding the original processing steps: To quantify the absolute abundance of each unique TCRbeta CDR3 region, the sequences were collapsed and filtered. Clonality, defined as 1 minus Pielou's evenness, was calculated using only productive rearrangements. A previously published method was used to identify clones whose frequencies were significantly greater in on-treatment samples than in baseline samples. TCRdb took over this immuneACCESS table, retaining in-frame rearrangements with V and J assigned. Such tables are incomplete; in checked studies, under half of the missing clones stem from an unresolved V gene, and the remainder is unexplained. That table is the source of V, J and clone size, and D and trimming were worked out from the DNA. The sample table records 17,000 or so clones; 67% of these occur just once. The biggest ten clones account for about 22% of the sample.

Notes on this clone: Its antigen is not yet known. Base qualities are not recorded, but no much larger clone differs from it by a single base.

CDR1 and CDR2 (SGHVS, FQNEAQ) derive from the germline V gene. The CDR3 sequence holds 12 residues, the cysteine and phenylalanine included. Just CDR3 DNA is preserved here, 36 bases in frame from base 1. Between the V and J ends, shortened by 5 bases and 8 bases respectively, the junction contains 12 bases. This specimen's treatment or condition label, per the study, means: randomized to nivolumab then ipilimumab (arm A) or the reverse (arm B). None of the patients in the trial had previously been given DNA-damaging chemotherapy. Live CD3+CD8+ cells negative for CD19 and CD56 were sorted from thawed PBMCs on a FACS Aria II flow cytometer. The samples were obtained from melanoma patients enrolled in CheckMate 064, an open-label, randomized phase II trial testing sequential checkpoint blockade. Leukapheresis was used to collect peripheral blood mononuclear cells, which were then purified with Ficoll-Paque and frozen in human serum with roughly 10% DMSO. Purity of sorted blood CD3+CD8+ cells was verified at >95% immediately after sorting, followed by DNA extraction.

The sample consisted of CD8+ T cells sorted from blood (inferred from file names), taken from a patient given nivolumab and ipilimumab in sequence. This TCR was recovered from a human donor with melanoma. Recombination joined TRBV7-8 with TRBJ1-2, with the D gene too uncertain to name. The CDR3 in this case is CASSLQEWGYTF. Read as DNA, the sequence is TGTGCCAGCAGCCTCCAGGAATGGGGCTACACCTTC.